The rows below give T cell receptor beta chains drawn from one sample of a study. Via MiXCR, TCRdb re-called the RT-PCR reads, giving one row per CDR3 protein. This sample has about 680,000 distinct CDR3 sequences, with over 12% found just once. The sequenced sample consisted of memory CD4+ T cells from blood. Receptors were obtained from a female donor in good health, serving as a healthy control. Each CDR3 is given with its conserved first and last residue. Fields, in order: V gene, clone size, CDR3 protein. The listing skips clone size in some rows; elsewhere it reads once, few, many or a size class.

>TRBV15|few
CATSRDRLGDGYTF
>TRBV3-1|few
CASSQTRTSSEYF
>TRBV5-1|many
CASSLDREDTEAFF
>TRBV29-1|NA
CSVGWEQFF
>TRBV6-1|many
CALGAGWSTEAFF
>TRBV9|NA
CAYSGNTIYF
>TRBV15|NA
CATSRALNQPQHF
>TRBV10-3|many
CAIGGSASYTDTQYF
>TRBV29-1|few
CSVATGANKPQHF
>TRBV12-3/TRBV12-4|many
CASTPASGANVLTF
>TRBV10-3|few
CAISGLGTGRSGANVLTF
>TRBV20-1|NA
CSARGTGAGELFF
>TRBV28|few
CASSFLLAKNIQYF
>TRBV7-8|NA
CASSFGAGAYEQYF
>TRBV7-9|few
CASSLRQEDSPLHF
>TRBV11-2|NA
CASSFTGKGLIDTQYF
>TRBV28|NA
CASIDYTEAFF
>TRBV6-2/TRBV6-3|many
CASSYSIGLGDQPQHF
>TRBV12-3/TRBV12-4|NA
CASSSRRTEAFF
>TRBV20-1|many
CSASRARLSYNEQFF
>TRBV20-1|few
CSARRRTGHSDGYTF
>TRBV7-2|NA
CASSLKGGRGPTDTQYF
>TRBV7-2|NA
CASSLRTGAPQHF
>TRBV7-9|NA
CASSLEGAPTETQYF
>TRBV2|few
CASEREVANEQFF
>TRBV7-2|few
CASSLMGTSHYEQYF
>TRBV29-1|many
CSVNPRDTQYF
>TRBV12-3/TRBV12-4|NA
CASTPLPHNEQFF
>TRBV28|few
CASSLTGVGGYTF
>TRBV24-1|few
CATSDPGAVAKADTQYF
>TRBV7-9|NA
CASSFGWKDYGYTF
>TRBV12-3/TRBV12-4|many
CASSLRGAEGQPQHF
>TRBV14|NA
CASSLRQFQETQYF
>TRBV29-1|many
CSVSSLYNEQFF
>TRBV5-1|NA
CASRYPGQTTDEQFF
>TRBV5-6|few
CASSRPGQEISYEQYF
>TRBV28|NA
CASSSGTLPYGYTF
>TRBV27|many
CASRYSPLGTEAFF
>TRBV25-1|NA
CASSEGRGTYNEQFF
>TRBV20-1|few
CSAGTGGSEKLFF
>TRBV27|many
CASSPIGSSPANYGYTF
>TRBV7-9|few
CASSLGDLYTGELFF
>TRBV5-1|NA
CASRREDSYNEQFF
>TRBV28|NA
CASSFPRFDQPQHF
>TRBV30|NA
CAWSSGDNQPQHF
>TRBV9|NA
CASSVGQGRQYTGELFF
>TRBV7-8|few
CASSVGTVFQPQHF
>TRBV27|few
CASSSRTGTGGYGYTF